The 5 T cell receptor beta chains below all came from one sample that was sequenced in a study of technical replicates of blood from a few donors. Repertoires were generated with immunoSEQ multiplex PCR, while TCRdb's copy carries only in-frame clones and drops some. In the table there are tens of thousands of clones, 94% of which are singletons. The sequencing sample was made of T cells isolated from PBMCs. The receptors were sampled from a human donor in good health.

This clone came up once. V is TRBV28 and J is TRBJ1-5; 9 bases are a match to TRBD1. The CDR3 covers 14 residues. The germline V gene has CDR1 MDHEN and CDR2 SYDVKM. Losses at the gene ends were 8 bases for V and 6 bases for J; bases not matched to a gene: 8. For the CDR3, the DNA is TGTGCCAGCGAGAAAGGGACAGGGTCTCAGCCCCAGCATTTT. Translating it yields CASEKGTGSQPQHF. Using reference TRBV28 and TRBJ1-5 for the parts outside the CDR3, the full variable domain is DVKVTQSSRYLVKRTGEKVFLECVQDMDHENMFWYRQDPGLGLRLIYFSYDVKMKEKGDIPEGYSVSREKKERFSLILESASTNQTSMYLCASEKGTGSQPQHFGDGTRLSIL.

The sample holds one count of this clone. The chain carries TRBV29-1 and TRBJ1-2; TRBD1 is a possible D gene (6 bases). Per germline, CDR1 SQVTM and CDR2 ANQGSEA. V was shortened by 2 bases and J by 9 bases, with 16 bases between the two germline ends. The CDR3 extends over 13 amino acids. CDR3 nucleotides: TGCAGCGTTGAAACCAGGGGTCCCAATCGCTACACCTTC. Translation: CSVETRGPNRYTF.

The genes are TRBV29-1 and TRBJ2-5; TRBD1 matches 7 bases. The CDR3 runs 11 residues. Germline V CDR1 and CDR2: SQVTM, ANQGSEA. V shed 7 bases, J shed 5 bases, and the junction held 4 bases outside the gene matches. CDR3 in DNA: TGCAGCGCCAGGGGGAAGGAGACCCAGTACTTC. It specifies CSARGKETQYF.

The chain combines TRBV21-1 with TRBJ2-5; TRBD2, the table's D call, was not compared with the DNA. TRBV21-1 counts as a pseudogene. CDR3 length equals 14 residues. DNA of the CDR3: TGTGCCAGCAGCAGAGCGGGAGATTGGGAGACCCAGTACTTC. Encoded protein: CASSRAGDWETQYF.

The chain is built from TRBV2 and TRBJ2-2; D ambiguous. V was pared by 8 bases and J by 0 bases, with 7 bases between. Germline loops: CDR1 SNHLY, CDR2 FYNNEI. The CDR3 is 13 amino acids. The CDR3 reads CASESPNTGELFF. DNA for the CDR3: TGTGCCAGCGAGAGTCCGAACACCGGGGAGCTGTTTTTT.